This TCR beta chain was sequenced in a study of T-cell memory formation after mild COVID-19. TCRdb re-called the 5' RACE reads with MiXCR, one entry per CDR3 protein. The sample lists approximately 190,000 distinct CDR3 sequences; approximately 16% were seen once. The V end was cut by 0 bases, the J end by 9 bases, with 15 bases between. Germline V lookup: CDR1 LGHDT, CDR2 YNNKEL (reference sequence). The CDR3 totals 14 residues. The sequence came from an adult woman who had mild COVID-19 (a few samples of this study predate the infection). Cell type and time point are not known. V is TRBV3-1 and J is TRBJ2-7; D assignment may be TRBD1 or TRBD2 (5 bases each). The sample was PBMCs or a T cell subset sorted from them (not recorded which). The CDR3 region is CASSQDPRGAVQYF. CDR3 in DNA: TGTGCCAGCAGCCAAGATCCCCGAGGGGCGGTGCAGTACTTC.